This entry is about one T cell receptor beta chain. Its antigen is unidentified. The record originates from a study of human T cells and chemical hapten exposure. Via MiXCR, TCRdb re-called the RACE reads, giving one row per CDR3 protein. This table has more than 150,000 distinct CDR3 sequences, approximately 26% appearing once. Time point given: patch test 3, about 24 weeks after DPC sensitization. Regarding treatment: therapeutic diphenylcyclopropenone sensitization with weekly scalp DPC. Germline V gene sequence: CDR1 SGHTA, CDR2 FQGNSA. The CDR3 has 13 residues. The V end lost 4 bases, the J end lost 14 bases, and 18 bases lay between the germline ends. Study outcomes and limitations: Counts of TCRs expanded at PT1 correlated positively with patch test score.

The chain uses TRBV7-2 and TRBJ2-1; D is perhaps TRBD1 (5 bases). The sequences come from whole blood, collected in connection with sensitization to the hapten diphenylcyclopropenone (DPC). The sequence derives from a woman aged 40 to 55 with alopecia areata. Some clones in this sample may be carry-over from other donors' samples. Here the CDR3 reads CASSSDLGEGEFF. DNA for the CDR3: TGTGCCAGCAGCTCGGATTTAGGAGAAGGGGAGTTCTTC.